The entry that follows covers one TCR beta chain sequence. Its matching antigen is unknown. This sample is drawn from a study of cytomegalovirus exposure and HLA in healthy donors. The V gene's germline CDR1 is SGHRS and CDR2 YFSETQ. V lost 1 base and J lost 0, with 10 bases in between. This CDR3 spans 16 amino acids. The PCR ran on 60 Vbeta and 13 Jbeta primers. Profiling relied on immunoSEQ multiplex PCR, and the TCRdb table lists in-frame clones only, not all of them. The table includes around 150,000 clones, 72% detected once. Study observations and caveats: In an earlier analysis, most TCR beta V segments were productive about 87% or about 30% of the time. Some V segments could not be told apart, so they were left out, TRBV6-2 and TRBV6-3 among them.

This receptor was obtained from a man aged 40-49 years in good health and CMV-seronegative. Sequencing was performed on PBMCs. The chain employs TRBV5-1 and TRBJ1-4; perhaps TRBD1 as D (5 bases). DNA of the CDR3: TGCGCCAGCAGCTTGCGACAGATTGCAACTAATGAAAAACTGTTTTTT. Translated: CASSLRQIATNEKLFF.